This is a list of T cell receptor beta chains from one sample in a study of T-cell reconstitution after alpha-beta-depleted transplantation in children. Each CDR3 protein gets one entry after TCRdb re-called the PCR reads with MiXCR. The table has some 300,000 distinct CDR3 sequences, 10% seen once. Here the sequenced sample was PBMCs from the stem cell graft donor, taken from the stem cell graft. The receptor set was obtained from a human donor who donated a stem cell graft to a child with acute lymphoblastic leukemia. Both conserved end residues are part of each CDR3. A D gene is named only where the DNA matches it firmly. Part of the rows lack a size; the others show once, few, many or a class for expanded clones.

>TRBD2|once|TRBV27|TRBJ2-7
TGTGCCAGCTCCTCATTTACTAGCGGGAGTTGTAACGAGCAGTACTTC
CASSSFTSGSCNEQYF
>TRBD2|few|TRBV4-3|TRBJ2-1
TGCGCCAGCAGCCAAGAAGGGAGCGGGAGCTACAATGAGCAGTTCTTC
CASSQEGSGSYNEQFF
>NA|few|TRBV5-1|TRBJ2-7
TGCGCCAGCAGCTTAGGAGTCCGCGTATCATCCGAGCAGTACTTC
CASSLGVRVSSEQYF
>TRBD2|many|TRBV12-3/TRBV12-4|TRBJ2-1
TGTGCCAGCAGCCCAGGACTAGCGGGCAATGAGCAGTTCTTC
CASSPGLAGNEQFF
>NA|NA|TRBV4-1|TRBJ2-3
TGCGCCAGCACCGAGATCGATATGGGTTTTAGCACAGATACGCAGTATTTT
CASTEIDMGFSTDTQYF
>NA|NA|TRBV7-9|TRBJ2-2
TGTGCCAGCAGCAAACAGGTGACCGGGGAGCTGTTTTTT
CASSKQVTGELFF
>NA|NA|TRBV3-1|TRBJ2-3
TGTGCCAGCAGCCAACGAGGACCAGATACGCAGTATTTT
CASSQRGPDTQYF
>NA|NA|TRBV6-2/TRBV6-3|TRBJ1-5
TGTGCCAGCAGTTCCAGCAGGGAACGGCATTTT
CASSSSRERHF
>NA|NA|TRBV5-1|TRBJ2-1
TGCGCCAGCAGCTTGGGTTCTAGCCCCAATGAGCAGTTCTTC
CASSLGSSPNEQFF
>NA|NA|TRBV6-5|TRBJ2-3
TGTGCCAGCAGTTACTCGCGGGCAGCCTCAGATACGCAGTATTTT
CASSYSRAASDTQYF
>NA|NA|TRBV25-1|TRBJ2-1
TGTGCCAGCAGGCCACAGGGTTACAATGAGCAGTTCTTC
CASRPQGYNEQFF
>NA|NA|TRBV5-1|TRBJ2-5
TGCGCCAGCAGCTTGGGGATTCAGGGCGCAGAGACCCAGTACTTC
CASSLGIQGAETQYF
>TRBD1|many|TRBV29-1|TRBJ2-5
TGCAGCGTCGAGACAGGGGGAGAGACCCAGTACTTC
CSVETGGETQYF
>NA|NA|TRBV29-1|TRBJ2-1
TGCAGCGCCAGAGCCAGCGACTACAATGAGCAGTTCTTC
CSARASDYNEQFF
>TRBD2|many|TRBV20-1|TRBJ2-1
TGCAGTGCTAGACCTTTGGGACGGGGACTAGCGGGAGCGTTGGGTGGTAATGAGCAGTTCTTC
CSARPLGRGLAGALGGNEQFF
>TRBD1|many|TRBV2|TRBJ2-7
TGTGCCAGCAGGTTAAGACAGGGATCGACGTACGAGCAGTACTTC
CASRLRQGSTYEQYF
>NA|many|TRBV7-2|TRBJ2-5
TGTGCCAGCAGCTTAGCCTACCAAGAGACCCAGTACTTC
CASSLAYQETQYF
>NA|many|TRBV6-1|TRBJ1-5
TGTGCCAGCAGTGAAGCGTGGCTTCAGCCCCAGCATTTT
CASSEAWLQPQHF
>TRBD1|NA|TRBV12-3/TRBV12-4|TRBJ2-1
TGTGCCAGCAGTTGGACAGGAGGTGGCTCCTACAATGAGCAGTTCTTC
CASSWTGGGSYNEQFF
>TRBD2|NA|TRBV20-1|TRBJ2-2
TGCAGTGCTCCCGGGACTAGCGGATACACCGGGGAGCTGTTTTTT
CSAPGTSGYTGELFF
>TRBD1|few|TRBV7-2|TRBJ1-5
TGTGCCAGCAGCCCGCTTTTCCTGGACAGGGTGAATCAGCCCCAGCATTTT
CASSPLFLDRVNQPQHF
>TRBD1|NA|TRBV4-3|TRBJ2-7
TGCGCCAGCAGCCAAGGGGGACAGGGTGGTCGCGAGCAGTACTTC
CASSQGGQGGREQYF
>NA|NA|TRBV11-2|TRBJ2-5
TGTGCCAGCAGAGCGCGTTATAGCGAGGAGACCCAGTACTTC
CASRARYSEETQYF
>TRBD2|few|TRBV4-1|TRBJ2-3
TGCGCCAGCAGCCAAGAGCGGGAGGTTACAGATACGCAGTATTTT
CASSQEREVTDTQYF
>TRBD1|many|TRBV20-1|TRBJ2-1
TGCAGTGCTTACAGGGGCCTCTCCTACAATGAGCAGTTCTTC
CSAYRGLSYNEQFF
>TRBD2|NA|TRBV12-3/TRBV12-4|TRBJ2-7
TGTGCCAGCAGTTTTACGGGACTAGCGGGACCCAACGAGCAGTACTTC
CASSFTGLAGPNEQYF
>NA|few|TRBV4-1|TRBJ2-2
TGCGCCAGCAGCCAGGGCAGAACTGTGGCCGGGGAGCTGTTTTTT
CASSQGRTVAGELFF
>NA|few|TRBV4-3|TRBJ1-2
TGCGCCAGCAGCCAAGATCTTAGCAGGGTATTCTATGGCTACACCTTC
CASSQDLSRVFYGYTF
>NA|many|TRBV4-3|TRBJ2-1
TGCGCCAGCAGCCAAGCCCTCAACAATGAGCAGTTCTTC
CASSQALNNEQFF
>TRBD1|few|TRBV27|TRBJ2-5
TGTGCCAGCAGTCCGCTCCTTCGGGACAGTCAAGAGACCCAGTACTTC
CASSPLLRDSQETQYF
>NA|many|TRBV12-3/TRBV12-4|TRBJ1-1
TGTGCCAGCAGTTTAACCGCTATGAACACTGAAGCTTTCTTT
CASSLTAMNTEAFF
>NA|few|TRBV4-2|TRBJ2-4
TGTGCCAGCAGCCGTTCGGAGTCGGGCATTCAGTACTTC
CASSRSESGIQYF
>NA|many|TRBV27|TRBJ2-7
TGTGCCAGCAGTTTCTCTGGGACCTACGAGCAGTACTTC
CASSFSGTYEQYF
>TRBD2|NA|TRBV7-2|TRBJ2-7
TGTGCCAGCAGCAGATCAGCGGGAGGCCCCCTTTACGAGCAGTACTTC
CASSRSAGGPLYEQYF
>NA|few|TRBV20-1|TRBJ2-5
TGCAGTGTCCCGACTTTCGGAGAGACCCAGTACTTC
CSVPTFGETQYF
>NA|few|TRBV20-1|TRBJ2-3
TGCAGTGCCTCCGGGGGCGGGGCCACAGATACGCAGTATTTT
CSASGGGATDTQYF
>NA|few|TRBV12-3/TRBV12-4|TRBJ2-1
TGTGCCAGCAGTTTTAGGGTAGGGTACAATGAGCAGTTCTTC
CASSFRVGYNEQFF
>TRBD2|NA|TRBV6-5|TRBJ2-1
TGTGCCAGCAGTTACTCTGCGGGAGTGCCCTACAATGAGCAGTTCTTC
CASSYSAGVPYNEQFF
>TRBD1|NA|TRBV7-2|TRBJ2-1
TGTGCCAGCAGCTTGGGACAGGGGAACTACAATGAGCAGTTCTTC
CASSLGQGNYNEQFF
>NA|few|TRBV20-1|TRBJ2-1
TGCAGTGCTCGGACAGGCGGGGGGTACAATGAGCAGTTCTTC
CSARTGGGYNEQFF
>TRBD1|NA|TRBV4-1|TRBJ2-1
TGCGCCAGCAGCCTTACCGGGACAGCGGACGTCGATGAGCAGTTCTTC
CASSLTGTADVDEQFF
>TRBD2|many|TRBV20-1|TRBJ2-1
TGCAGTGCTCTTTCCGGGACTAGCGGGAAGGATGAGCAGTTCTTC
CSALSGTSGKDEQFF
>TRBD2|few|TRBV5-1|TRBJ2-5
TGCGCCAGCAGCAGGACTAGTTCATCAGAGACCCAGTACTTC
CASSRTSSSETQYF